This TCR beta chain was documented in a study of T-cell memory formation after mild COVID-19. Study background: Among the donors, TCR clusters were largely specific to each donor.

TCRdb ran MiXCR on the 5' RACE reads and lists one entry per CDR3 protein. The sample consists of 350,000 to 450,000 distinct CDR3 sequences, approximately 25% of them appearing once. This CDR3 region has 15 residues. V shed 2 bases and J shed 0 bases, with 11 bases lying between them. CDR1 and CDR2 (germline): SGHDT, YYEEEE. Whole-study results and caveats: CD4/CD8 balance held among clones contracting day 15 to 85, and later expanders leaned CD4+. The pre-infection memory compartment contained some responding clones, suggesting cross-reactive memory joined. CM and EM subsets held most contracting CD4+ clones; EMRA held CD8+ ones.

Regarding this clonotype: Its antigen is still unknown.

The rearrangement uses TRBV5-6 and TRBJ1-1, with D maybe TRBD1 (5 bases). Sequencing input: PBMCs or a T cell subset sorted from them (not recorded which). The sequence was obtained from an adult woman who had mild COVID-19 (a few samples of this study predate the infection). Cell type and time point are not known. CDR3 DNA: TGTGCCAGCAGCTTTTACGCCAGGGTGAACACTGAAGCTTTCTTT. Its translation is CASSFYARVNTEAFF.